The next 2 T cell receptor beta chains were all read from a single sample in a study of T cells in tuberculosis. Profiling relied on immunoSEQ multiplex PCR, and the TCRdb table lists in-frame clones only, not all of them. The data show around 26,000 clones, roughly 95% seen once. The sequenced sample was PBMCs. The source is a donor aged 10-29 years with latent tuberculosis or without tuberculosis infection.

This rearrangement joins TRBV4-2 to TRBJ2-5; TRBD2 matches 9 bases. Unmatched junction bases numbered 8, after V lost 0 bases and J lost 3 bases. Looked up from germline, CDR1 is LGHNA and CDR2 is YNFKEQ. CDR3 size: 17 residues. The CDR3 protein is CASSQDGAGGREETQYF. The CDR3 nucleotides are TGTGCCAGCAGCCAAGATGGGGCGGGGGGGCGAGAAGAGACCCAGTACTTC.

This clone was detected only once. The rearrangement uses TRBV29-1 and TRBJ1-2, with D possibly being TRBD1 (5 bases). Germline V gives CDR1 SQVTM, CDR2 ANQGSEA. This CDR3 has 11 residues. Between the trimmed V and J ends, which lost 4 bases and 3 bases, there was a span of 6 bases. The CDR3 DNA reads TGCAGCGTTGGGGGGGACTATGGCTACACCTTC. It specifies CSVGGDYGYTF.